The rows below give T cell receptor beta chains drawn from one sample of a study of cytomegalovirus exposure and HLA in healthy donors. Measured with immunoSEQ multiplex PCR; TCRdb has only the in-frame clones, and not every one. The table shows about 140,000 clones, with 60% to 80% occurring only once. The sample was PBMCs. The receptors here all came from a woman between 35 and 50 years old in good health and CMV-seronegative. Both conserved end residues are part of each CDR3. Fields, in order: CDR3 protein, J gene, clone size, V gene. Clone size is stated in some rows and not others, as once, few, many or a class when expanded.

CASSLGLTVAEQYF	TRBJ2-7	-	TRBV11-3
CASSPRTGGAIYGYTF	TRBJ1-2	-	TRBV11-2
CASSTPVGLAGDTDTQYF	TRBJ2-3	-	TRBV28
CASSFHRGQTEAFF	TRBJ1-1	-	TRBV27
CASSYGRLSTDTQYF	TRBJ2-3	-	TRBV6-6
CASQGSNQPQHF	TRBJ1-5	-	TRBV28
CASSAGTSTEAFF	TRBJ1-1	-	TRBV7-8
CASSFRLLNTEAFF	TRBJ1-1	-	TRBV5-6
CASSYDGTEAFF	TRBJ1-1	-	TRBV6-5
CASSPRGAGGDTQYF	TRBJ2-3	-	TRBV7-9
CASSSGQASNQPQHF	TRBJ1-5	-	TRBV11-2
CASSYWRGGPIQPQHF	TRBJ1-5	-	TRBV6-5
CASSQWLALNTGELFF	TRBJ2-2	once	TRBV4-3
CASSFGQGTYEQYF	TRBJ2-7	-	TRBV7-9
CASSLGSYEVTDTQYF	TRBJ2-3	-	TRBV5-1
CATSRDPTSGGETQYF	TRBJ2-5	-	TRBV15
CASRRTENTEAFF	TRBJ1-1	few	TRBV19
CASSSSPPNTGELFF	TRBJ2-2	-	TRBV5-1
CAWSAGTGVTGELFF	TRBJ2-2	few	TRBV30
CASSRGLAGQPQYF	TRBJ2-3	-	TRBV2
CASTRGREGLPREQYF	TRBJ2-7	-	TRBV10-2
CASLSYANEQFF	TRBJ2-1	-	TRBV28
CASSFPGGYEQYF	TRBJ2-7	-	TRBV5-1
CASSVGLTTDTQYF	TRBJ2-3	-	TRBV7-9
CASSTTGDSGYEQYF	TRBJ2-7	-	TRBV19
CASRRQGAYNEQFF	TRBJ2-1	-	TRBV4-1
CASSPTGARATNEKLFF	TRBJ1-4	-	TRBV11-2
CASSLSIAEAFF	TRBJ1-1	-	TRBV7-9
CASSWPSGGPNTGELFF	TRBJ2-2	-	TRBV7-9
CASSILAGGNEFF	TRBJ2-1	-	TRBV19
CASSLGTDEYQETQYF	TRBJ2-5	once	TRBV11-2
CASSIRRQIGYNEQFF	TRBJ2-1	-	TRBV19
CASSPVGATGKGANVLTF	TRBJ2-6	-	TRBV5-1
CASSLAGGNEQYF	TRBJ2-7	-	TRBV5-5
CASSPQGDQPQHF	TRBJ1-5	-	TRBV7-2
CASSRPGGLDTQYF	TRBJ2-3	once	TRBV5-4
CASSFTGGRTEAFF	TRBJ1-1	few	TRBV5-1
CASSLVSGNYGYTF	TRBJ1-2	once	TRBV11-2
CASSTGLFSTEAFF	TRBJ1-1	-	TRBV28
CACSGAGNTIYF	TRBJ1-3	-	TRBV19
CASSFWAGGPQETQYF	TRBJ2-5	once	TRBV5-1
CASSLRTGQRQPQHF	TRBJ1-5	-	TRBV28
CASSLTSGSYEQYF	TRBJ2-7	-	TRBV7-3
CASSLDGWGRSSYEQYF	TRBJ2-7	-	TRBV7-8
CASSLRGEQYF	TRBJ2-7	-	TRBV27
CASTRDRENTEAFF	TRBJ1-1	-	TRBV19
CASSPSSGAGYEQYF	TRBJ2-7	-	TRBV5-4
CAISGLAGDEQYF	TRBJ2-7	-	TRBV10-3